Given below is one TCR beta chain in context. What it recognizes is unknown. The record originates from a study of T-cell memory formation after mild COVID-19. For the study at large: TCR clusters largely stayed donor specific.

CDR1 and CDR2 from the germline V gene are MDHEN and SYDVKM. The CDR3 loop spans 15 amino acids. V was pared by 5 bases and J by 0 bases, with 5 bases of the junction left unmatched. Study outcomes and limitations: Contracting clones localized mainly to CM and EM when CD4+ and mainly to EMRA when CD8+. A subset of responding clones appeared in pre-infection memory, suggesting cross-reactive memory joined. For second-wave clones that peaked at day 37, SARS-CoV-2 specificity went unverified.

Each CDR3 protein is one row after TCRdb ran MiXCR on the 5' RACE reads. The sample has roughly 110,000 distinct CDR3 sequences, around an eighth seen once. The chain employs TRBV28 and TRBJ2-3; 7 nucleotides line up with TRBD1. The clonotype was recovered from a young man who had mild COVID-19 (a few samples of this study predate the infection). Cell type and time point are not known. Sequenced material: PBMCs or a T cell subset sorted from them (not recorded which). The CDR3 region has the DNA TGTGCCAGCAGTCCAGGACAGGCGAGCACAGATACGCAGTATTTT. Translated: CASSPGQASTDTQYF.